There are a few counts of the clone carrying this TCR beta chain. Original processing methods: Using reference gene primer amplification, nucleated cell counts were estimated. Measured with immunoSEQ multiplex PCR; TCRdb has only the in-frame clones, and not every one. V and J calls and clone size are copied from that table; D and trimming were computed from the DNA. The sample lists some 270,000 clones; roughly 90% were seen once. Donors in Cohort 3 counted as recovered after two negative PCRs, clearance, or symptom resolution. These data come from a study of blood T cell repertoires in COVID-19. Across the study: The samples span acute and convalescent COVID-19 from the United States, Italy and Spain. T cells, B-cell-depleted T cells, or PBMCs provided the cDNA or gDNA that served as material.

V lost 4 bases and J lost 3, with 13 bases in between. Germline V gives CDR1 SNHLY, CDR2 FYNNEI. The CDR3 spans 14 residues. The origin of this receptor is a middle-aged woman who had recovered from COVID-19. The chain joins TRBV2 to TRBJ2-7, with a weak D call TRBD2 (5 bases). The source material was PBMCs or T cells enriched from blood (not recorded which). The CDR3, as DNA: TGTGCCAGCAGTGGAGTGCCTAGCCGCTACGAGCAGTACTTC. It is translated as CASSGVPSRYEQYF.